The next 4 T cell receptor beta chains were all read from a single sample in a study of CD8+ T cells in alopecia areata (dated by TCRdb to the late 2010s). The receptor library was made with the immunoSEQ multiplex PCR assay. RNA was extracted from all samples and reverse transcribed into cDNA, which served as template for TCR sequencing. The source is immuneACCESS, and TCRdb retained only in-frame sequences with V and J called. Part of the clones is not carried over; for the studies checked, unresolved V genes explain less than half of this, and the remainder is unexplained. The sample table shows approximately 98,000 clones, and 45% to 70% are seen once. The ten largest clones take up 20% to 25% of the sample. Sequencing was carried out using CD8+ T cells sorted from blood. These receptors all stem from a human donor in good health.

The J gene is TRBJ2-2, the V gene TRBV29-1; tentatively, D is TRBD1 or TRBD2 (6 bases each). Trimming removed 3 bases from V and 4 bases from J, with 12 bases in between. The CDR3 totals 14 residues. CDR1 SQVTM and CDR2 ANQGSEA come from the germline V gene. The CDR3 bases are TGCAGCGTTGACTCCGGGGGCGTCACCGGGGAGCTGTTTTTT. Amino acid sequence: CSVDSGGVTGELFF.

The genes are TRBV5-1 and TRBJ2-7; a weak D match, TRBD2 (6 bases). V lost 2 bases and J 3 bases, leaving 12 bases between the germline ends. In germline, CDR1 is SGHRS, CDR2 YFSETQ. CDR3 size: 14 residues. The DNA of the CDR3 is TGCGCCAGCAGCTTCGACTTGGGGGGCTACGAGCAGTACTTC. It encodes CASSFDLGGYEQYF.

V is TRBV28 and J is TRBJ2-7; maybe TRBD2 (5 bases). Germline V gene lookup returns CDR1 MDHEN and CDR2 SYDVKM. Trimming left V 7 bases short and J 3 bases short, with 19 bases between. The CDR3 sequence is 15 residues long. CDR3 amino acids: CASTFEGSLHYEQYF. The CDR3 DNA sequence: TGTGCCAGCACCTTCGAGGGCTCGCTTCACTACGAGCAGTACTTC.

CDR3 residues: CASKGTVTGELFF. The CDR3, as DNA: TGTGCCAGCAAGGGGACAGTAACCGGGGAGCTGTTTTTT. V is TRBV2 and J is TRBJ2-2; 7 nucleotides agree with TRBD1. The J segment lost 5 bases and the V segment lost 7 bases, leaving 4 bases of the junction unmatched. This CDR3 spans 13 amino acids. Germline CDR1 is SNHLY and CDR2 is FYNNEI.